Listed below are T cell receptor beta chains from one sample, sequenced in a study of blood T cell repertoires in COVID-19. Libraries were prepared by immunoSEQ multiplex PCR; TCRdb keeps only in-frame clonotypes and omits some of them. Of approximately 210,000 clones detected, 86% appear once; the ten largest clones hold 0.65% to 0.95%. Material for sequencing was peripheral blood. The receptors originated from an older woman with acute or convalescent COVID-19. The CDR3 runs from the conserved cysteine through the conserved F or W. Fields, in order: J gene, D gene, clone size, CDR3 length, V gene, CDR3 DNA, CDR3 protein. A D gene is named only where the DNA matches it firmly. Clone size is stated in some rows and not others, as once, few, many or a class when expanded.

TRBJ1-3,.,.,18,TRBV7-8,TGTGCCAGCAGCTTAGACAGGTCCGTCAGGGGCTCTGGAAACACCATATATTTT,CASSLDRSVRGSGNTIYF
TRBJ2-7,TRBD1,.,15,TRBV11-2,TGTGCCAGCAGCCCACGACAGGGGGTATCCTACGAGCAGTACTTC,CASSPRQGVSYEQYF
TRBJ1-4,.,.,13,TRBV6-5,TGTGCCAGCCGCAGACAGCGTAATGAAAAACTGTTTTTT,CASRRQRNEKLFF
TRBJ2-2,TRBD2,.,14,TRBV6-5,TGTGCCAGCAGGAGAGGGAGGGACACCGGGGAGCTGTTTTTT,CASRRGRDTGELFF
TRBJ2-1,.,.,13,TRBV3-1/TRBV3-2,TGTGCCAGCAGCCAAGTTCTGGCCTCTGAGCAGTTCTTC,CASSQVLASEQFF
TRBJ1-1,TRBD1,.,15,TRBV7-3,TGTGCCAGCAGCCCAAAACGGACAGGGAGCACTGAAGCTTTCTTT,CASSPKRTGSTEAFF
TRBJ1-5,.,.,13,TRBV7-9,TGTGCCAGCAGCCAATACGAGAATCAGCCCCAGCATTTT,CASSQYENQPQHF
TRBJ2-1,.,.,13,TRBV6-4,TGTGCCAGCAGCGCGGCCCCTTACAATGAGCAGTTCTTC,CASSAAPYNEQFF
TRBJ2-6,.,.,16,TRBV19,TGTGCCAGTAACTTCGGACAGCCCTCTGGGGCCAACGTCCTGACTTTC,CASNFGQPSGANVLTF
TRBJ1-4,.,.,13,TRBV18,TGTGCCAGCTCACCGACAGGAGGTGAAAAACTGTTTTTT,CASSPTGGEKLFF
TRBJ1-6,.,.,14,TRBV18,TGTGCCAGCTCACCCCTTACAGAAAATTCACCCCTCCACTTT,CASSPLTENSPLHF
TRBJ2-1,TRBD1,once,18,TRBV5-1,TGCGCCAGCAGCCCCGTTCCGACAGGGGGCGGCTCCTACAATGAGCAGTTCTTC,CASSPVPTGGGSYNEQFF
TRBJ1-5,TRBD1,once,14,TRBV28,TGTGCCAGCAGGGGGACAGGGTTAAATCAGCCCCAGCATTTT,CASRGTGLNQPQHF
TRBJ1-2,TRBD1,.,14,TRBV7-3,TGTGCCAGCAGCCAAACCGCAGGGGGCTATGGCTACACCTTC,CASSQTAGGYGYTF
TRBJ2-7,.,.,15,TRBV6-5,TGTGCCAGCAGTCGCTTTAGGGAGGAAAACTACGAGCAGTACTTC,CASSRFREENYEQYF
TRBJ1-4,.,.,15,TRBV6-5,TGTGCCAGCAGTACAACGGGGGGGTTGAATGAAAAACTGTTTTTT,CASSTTGGLNEKLFF
TRBJ1-2,.,.,14,TRBV13,TGTGCCAGCAGCCGCCGGGAGTCTAACTATGGCTACACCTTC,CASSRRESNYGYTF
TRBJ2-5,TRBD2,.,14,TRBV10-2,TGCGCCAGCAGTGACTTAGCGGGAGGAGAGACCCAGTACTTC,CASSDLAGGETQYF
TRBJ1-1,.,.,15,TRBV6-2/TRBV6-3,TGTGCCAGCAGTTCCTTGAGGCAGCTGAACACTGAAGCTTTCTTT,CASSSLRQLNTEAFF
TRBJ2-2,.,.,16,TRBV24-1,TGTGCCACCAGTGATCCGAGACGGGGGAACACCGGGGAGCTGTTTTTT,CATSDPRRGNTGELFF